Listed here is a single T cell receptor beta chain. Its specificity is unknown. Primers for the PCR totalled 60 Vbeta and 13 Jbeta. In the authors' workflow: Some 9.9 million of tens of millions of unique TCR beta chains were shared, per a later count. This table comes from immunoSEQ multiplex PCR, and its TCRdb copy is limited to in-frame clones, with some not included. The V and J calls and clone size are taken from that table; D and trimming were inferred from the DNA. The table has around 90,000 clones, roughly 58% seen once; the top ten hold around 5.5%. The data were taken from a study of cytomegalovirus exposure and HLA in healthy donors. In the study overall: As released early, the data held about 85 million unique TCRs from HLA-typed donors.

The CDR3 contains 19 residues. General observations from the study: A few chains tied to CMV proved CMV antigen-specific in vitro. Of the V segments, some could not be distinguished, including TRBV6-2 and TRBV6-3, and were excluded.

The sample taken for sequencing was PBMCs. The rearrangement links TRBV1 to TRBJ1-1; the table calls TRBD1, which could not be checked here. TRBV1 is assigned pseudogene status. The origin of this receptor is a woman aged 25 to 39 in good health and CMV-seropositive. CDR3 in DNA: TGCACCAGCAGCCAAGACATTCTCGTACAGACCCCCATGGGCACTGAAGCTTTCTTT. This translates into CTSSQDILVQTPMGTEAFF.